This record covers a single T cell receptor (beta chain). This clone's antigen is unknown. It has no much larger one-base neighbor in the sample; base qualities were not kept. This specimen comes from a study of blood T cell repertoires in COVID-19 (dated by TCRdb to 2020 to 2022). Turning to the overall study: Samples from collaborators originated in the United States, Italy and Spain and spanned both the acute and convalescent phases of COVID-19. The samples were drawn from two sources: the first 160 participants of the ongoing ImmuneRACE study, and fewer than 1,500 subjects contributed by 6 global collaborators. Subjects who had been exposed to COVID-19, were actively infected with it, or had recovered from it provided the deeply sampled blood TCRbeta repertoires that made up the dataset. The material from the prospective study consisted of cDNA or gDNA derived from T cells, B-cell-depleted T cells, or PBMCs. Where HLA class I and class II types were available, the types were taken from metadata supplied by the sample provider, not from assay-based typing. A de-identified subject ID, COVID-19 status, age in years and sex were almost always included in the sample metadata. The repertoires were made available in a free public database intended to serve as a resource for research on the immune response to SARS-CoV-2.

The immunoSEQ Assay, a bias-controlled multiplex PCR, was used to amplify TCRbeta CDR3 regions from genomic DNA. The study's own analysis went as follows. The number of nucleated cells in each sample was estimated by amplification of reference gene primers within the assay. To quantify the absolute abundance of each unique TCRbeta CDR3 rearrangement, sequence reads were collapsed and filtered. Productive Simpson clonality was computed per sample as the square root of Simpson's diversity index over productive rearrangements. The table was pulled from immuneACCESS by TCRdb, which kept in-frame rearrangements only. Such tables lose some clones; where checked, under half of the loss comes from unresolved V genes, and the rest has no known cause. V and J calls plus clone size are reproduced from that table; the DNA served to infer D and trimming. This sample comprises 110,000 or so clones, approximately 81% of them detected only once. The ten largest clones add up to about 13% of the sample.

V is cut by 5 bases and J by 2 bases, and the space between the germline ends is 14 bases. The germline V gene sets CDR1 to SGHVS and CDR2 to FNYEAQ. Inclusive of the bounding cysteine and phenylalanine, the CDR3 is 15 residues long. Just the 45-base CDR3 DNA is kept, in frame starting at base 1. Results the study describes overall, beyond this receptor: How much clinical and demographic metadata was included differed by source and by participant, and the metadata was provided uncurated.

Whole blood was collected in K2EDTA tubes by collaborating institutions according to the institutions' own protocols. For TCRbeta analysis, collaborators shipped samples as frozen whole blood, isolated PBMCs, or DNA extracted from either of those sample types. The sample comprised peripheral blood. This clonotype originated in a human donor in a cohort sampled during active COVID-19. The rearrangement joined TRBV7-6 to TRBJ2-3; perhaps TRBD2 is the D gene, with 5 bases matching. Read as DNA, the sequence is TGTGCCAGCAGCGCTTCGGGGAAACTCACAGATACGCAGTATTTT. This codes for CASSASGKLTDTQYF.